Listed here are 26 T cell receptor beta chains from one sample, sequenced in a study of Ad26.COV2.S vaccination and SARS-CoV-2 variants. As to treatment: around 19 received Ad26.COV2.S at low or high dose, single or two shots; roughly five received placebo; per-sample allocation not given. Sampling was performed 63 days after the first vaccine or placebo injection. TCRdb keeps only in-frame clones here, not all; method: immunoSEQ multiplex PCR. The sample comprises 240,000 or so clones, approximately 88% of which are singletons, and approximately 12% rests with the top ten. The sample here was peripheral blood, taken in a trial of Ad26.COV2.S vaccine versus placebo. The receptors derive from a person between 18 and 65 years old who received the Ad26.COV2.S COVID-19 vaccine or a placebo.

The gene calls are TRBV15 and TRBJ2-7, with a possible D match to TRBD1 (6 bases). There are 15 residues in the CDR3. The germline gives CDR1 LNHNV, CDR2 YYDKDF (reference sequence). Trimming took off 1 base at V and 2 bases at J, with 12 bases between the two ends. CDR3 bases: TGTGCCACCAGCAGAGGGGGGCGCAGGCCCTACGAGCAGTACTTC. Translating it yields CATSRGGRRPYEQYF.

Here the CDR3 reads CASSTFNRGDEQYF. The CDR3 DNA sequence: TGTGCCAGCAGTACTTTTAACAGGGGGGACGAGCAGTACTTC. The V call is TRBV7-3, the J call TRBJ2-7; 8 positions match TRBD1. This CDR3 region has 14 residues. Germline CDR1 SGHTA, CDR2 FQGTGA. Germline trimming cut 6 bases from V and 5 bases from J; bases unmatched to any gene: 9.

V usage is TRBV20-1 and J usage is TRBJ2-7; D unclear. This CDR3 is built from 11 residues. Germline V lookup: CDR1 DFQATT, CDR2 SNEGSKA (reference sequence). This CDR3 reads CSLLYPSEQYF. CDR3 nucleotides: TGCAGCCTTCTCTACCCATCCGAGCAGTACTTC.

The genes are TRBV30 and TRBJ2-3, with D unclear. Per germline, CDR1 GTSNPN and CDR2 SVGIG (reference sequence). The CDR3 consists of 14 residues. V was pared by 2 bases and J by 0 bases, with 9 bases between. The CDR3 here is CAWSLQLSTDTQYF. As DNA, the CDR3 is TGTGCCTGGAGTTTGCAGCTAAGCACAGATACGCAGTATTTT.

This chain joins TRBV2 and TRBJ2-4; TRBD1 aligns across 9 bases. This CDR3 contains 14 residues. Trimming at V came to 4 bases and at J to 4 bases, leaving 2 bases not matched to a gene. Germline lookup yields CDR1 SNHLY and CDR2 FYNNEI. CDR3 protein: CASSAGQGKNIQYF. CDR3 bases: TGTGCCAGCAGTGCGGGACAGGGTAAAAACATTCAGTACTTC.

This chain connects TRBV28 to TRBJ2-7; no clear D gene. Trimming removed 0 bases at V and 4 bases at J, with 10 bases between. Germline CDR1 and CDR2: MDHEN and SYDVKM. CDR3 length equals 14 residues. The DNA for the CDR3 is TGTGCCAGCAGTTTATGGGAATCGGGTTACGAGCAGTACTTC. Residues: CASSLWESGYEQYF.

This clone was counted between two and nine times. The chain combines TRBV18 with TRBJ2-7; D unresolved. V lost 3 bases and J lost 3, with 9 bases in between. The CDR3 sequence is 13 residues long. Germline assignment: CDR1 KGHSH and CDR2 LQKENI. The CDR3 here is CASSPDGFYEQYF. CDR3 bases: TGTGCCAGCTCACCGGACGGATTCTACGAGCAGTACTTC.

This sequence joins TRBV11-2 and TRBJ1-1; no clear D gene. Looked up from germline, CDR1 is SGHAT and CDR2 is FQNNGV. CDR3 size: 15 residues. V was pared by 8 bases and J by 1 base, with 17 bases between. The CDR3 DNA is TGTGCCAGCTTTTCCCCCCTGGGCGCGAACACTGAAGCTTTCTTT. Translation: CASFSPLGANTEAFF. Filled out from reference TRBV11-2 and TRBJ1-1, the complete variable domain reads EAGVAQSPRYKIIEKRQSVAFWCNPISGHATLYWYQQILGQGPKLLIQFQNNGVVDDSQLPKDRFSAERLKGVDSTLKIQPAKLEDSAVYLCASFSPLGANTEAFFGQGTRLTVV.

V usage is TRBV30 and J usage is TRBJ2-7, with D possibly matching TRBD1 (6 bases). CDR3 length equals 11 residues. Germline values: CDR1 GTSNPN, CDR2 SVGIG (reference sequence). The V gene lost 1 base and the J gene lost 12 bases, with 13 bases spanning the gap. The CDR3 region has the DNA TGTGCCTGGAGTGGTGGGACACATCCGTACTTC. It codes for CAWSGGTHPYF.

The chain employs TRBV18 and TRBJ2-7; D gene uncertain. V was shortened by 3 bases and J by 2 bases, with 5 bases between the two germline ends. The CDR3 sequence is 12 residues long. CDR1 is KGHSH, CDR2 LQKENI, per germline. Here the CDR3 DNA reads TGTGCCAGCTCACCCCTCCCCTACGAGCAGTACTTC. It is translated as CASSPLPYEQYF. Complete variable domain (other parts from reference TRBV18 and TRBJ2-7): NAGVMQNPRHLVRRRGQEARLRCSPMKGHSHVYWYRQLPEEGLKFMVYLQKENIIDESGMPKERFSAEFPKEGPSILRIQQVVRGDSAAYFCASSPLPYEQYFGPGTRLTVT.

The V call is TRBV13, the J call TRBJ2-2; 8 positions agree with TRBD2. The germline CDR1 and CDR2 sequences are PRHDT and FYEKMQ (reference sequence). Germline trimming cut 5 bases from V and 5 bases from J; bases unmatched to any gene: 1. The CDR3 is 13 residues long. CDR3 residues: CASSPGGTGELFF. The CDR3 DNA reads TGTGCCAGCAGCCCGGGAGGGACCGGGGAGCTGTTTTTT.

The genes are TRBV7-9 and TRBJ2-1; 10 bases line up with TRBD2. Per the germline V gene, CDR1 is SEHNR and CDR2 is FQNEAQ (reference sequence). With V trimmed by 2 bases and J by 9 bases, 16 bases remained unmatched. The CDR3 sequence is 18 residues long. For the CDR3, the DNA is TGTGCCAGCAGCTTAAGCGGGGCTAGCGGGGGACACGGACGTGAGCAGTTCTTC. Protein sequence: CASSLSGASGGHGREQFF.

The chain joins TRBV10-2 to TRBJ2-7, with D maybe TRBD1 (5 bases). From germline, CDR1 is WSHSY and CDR2 SAAADI. CDR3 length: 12 residues. Trimming removed 5 bases at V and 3 bases at J, with 8 bases between. CDR3 sequence (DNA): TGCGCCAGCAGTCAACAGGTCTACGAGCAGTACTTC. Protein sequence: CASSQQVYEQYF.

V is TRBV9 and J is TRBJ2-7; 9 nucleotides line up with TRBD2. Germline CDR1 and CDR2: SGDLS and YYNGEE. The CDR3 runs to 16 residues. With 0 bases clipped from V and 6 bases from J, the junction kept 10 bases outside the gene matches. In DNA, the CDR3 is TGTGCCAGCAGCGTAGGCTCCGCTAGCGGGACTTCCGAGCAGTACTTC. Its protein product is CASSVGSASGTSEQYF.

The J gene is TRBJ2-1, the V gene TRBV5-4; tentatively, D is TRBD2 (6 bases). V was clipped by 0 bases and J by 2 bases, with 12 bases between them. Germline V CDR1 and CDR2: SGHNT, YYREEE (reference sequence). CDR3 size: 16 residues. Written as DNA, the CDR3 is TGTGCCAGCAGCTTGGTGGGGGGAGTTGCCTACAATGAGCAGTTCTTC. This translates into CASSLVGGVAYNEQFF.

This clone was seen repeatedly, ten times or more. The J gene is TRBJ1-5, the V gene TRBV7-8; D perhaps matches TRBD1 (6 bases). Trimming removed 4 bases at V and 4 bases at J, with 14 bases between. The CDR3 extends over 15 amino acids. The V gene's germline CDR1 is SGHVS and CDR2 FQNEAQ. CDR3 DNA sequence: TGTGCCAGCAGCTCGCTCCAGGGGCCAAATCAGCCCCAGCATTTT. As protein: CASSSLQGPNQPQHF. The full variable domain, in which reference TRBV7-8 and TRBJ1-5 provide the parts outside the CDR3, is GAGVSQSPRYKVAKRGQDVALRCDPISGHVSLFWYQQALGQGPEFLTYFQNEAQLDKSGLPSDRFFAERPEGSVSTLKIQRTQQEDSAVYLCASSSLQGPNQPQHFGDGTRLSIL.

The V call is TRBV7-9, the J call TRBJ2-2, with 7 nucleotides matching TRBD1. The germline gives CDR1 SEHNR, CDR2 FQNEAQ (reference sequence). The CDR3 has 15 residues. The V gene end was trimmed by 5 bases and the J gene end by 3 bases; junction bases not matched to a gene: 6. The CDR3, as DNA: TGTGCCAGCAGCCTCGACAGGGTTCACACCGGGGAGCTGTTTTTT. Translating it yields CASSLDRVHTGELFF.

J is TRBJ1-2 and V is TRBV9, with D maybe TRBD1 (5 bases). Germline CDR1 and CDR2: SGDLS and YYNGEE. Trimming left V 0 bases short and J 7 bases short, with 7 bases between. The CDR3 is made up of 12 amino acids. CDR3 loop: CASSVAGGGYTF. CDR3 sequence (DNA): TGTGCCAGCAGCGTAGCTGGGGGTGGCTACACCTTC.

The chain joins TRBV6-4 to TRBJ2-7; tentatively, D is TRBD2 (6 bases). This CDR3 is built from 16 residues. The germline V and J ends were trimmed by 3 bases and 3 bases, with 18 bases remaining between them. CDR1 is MRHNA, CDR2 SNTAGT, per germline. CDR3 amino acids: CASSEAGTANFYEQYF. The CDR3 bases are TGTGCCAGCAGTGAGGCCGGGACTGCTAACTTCTACGAGCAGTACTTC.

V usage is TRBV5-5 and J usage is TRBJ1-2; 12 bases match TRBD1. The trim removed 5 bases at V and 4 bases at J, leaving 6 bases unmatched. CDR1 is SGHKS, CDR2 YYEKEE, per germline (reference sequence). The CDR3 loop spans 15 amino acids. CDR3: CASRPGTGGVYGYTF. CDR3 nucleotide sequence: TGTGCCAGCAGACCCGGGACAGGGGGCGTCTATGGCTACACCTTC.

About this clone: The junction and the germline gene differ at one end; a read error may be behind it. The same CDR3 arises from other DNA sequences in this sample as well. The V gene is TRBV7-9, the J gene TRBJ1-2; no reliable D call. The germline V gene encodes CDR1 SEHNR and CDR2 FQNEAQ (reference sequence). The CDR3 has 13 residues. Written as DNA, the CDR3 is TGTGCCAGTAGCTTAGCACATGGCTATGGCTACACCTTC. Translating gives CASSLAHGYGYTF.

The V call is TRBV7-3, the J call TRBJ2-2; 9 bases line up with TRBD1. With 1 base clipped from V and 0 bases from J, the junction kept 6 bases outside the gene matches. This CDR3 is built from 18 residues. The V gene's germline CDR1 is SGHTA and CDR2 FQGTGA. Here the CDR3 DNA reads TGTGCCAGCAGCTTAAAGGCGACAGGGGGTACGAACACCGGGGAGCTGTTTTTT. This encodes CASSLKATGGTNTGELFF. The full variable domain, rest sourced from reference TRBV7-3 and TRBJ2-2, is GAGVSQTPSNKVTEKGKYVELRCDPISGHTALYWYRQSLGQGPEFLIYFQGTGAADDSGLPNDRFFAVRPEGSVSTLKIQRTERGDSAVYLCASSLKATGGTNTGELFFGEGSRLTVL.

The rearrangement uses TRBV2 and TRBJ1-2; D is undetermined. The CDR3 runs to 12 residues. In germline, CDR1 is SNHLY, CDR2 FYNNEI. V was shortened by 3 bases and J by 4 bases, with 6 bases between the two germline ends. In DNA form, the CDR3 reads TGTGCCAGCAGTGACAATCCCTATGGCTACACCTTC. Encoded protein: CASSDNPYGYTF.

The chain joins TRBV9 to TRBJ2-3; 9 positions match TRBD2. Trimming took 3 bases from V and 3 from J; bases not matched to a gene: 8. Germline CDR1 and CDR2: SGDLS and YYNGEE. The CDR3 length is 16 residues. The CDR3 reads CASSDLAGERTDTQYF. Here the CDR3 DNA reads TGTGCCAGCAGCGACTTAGCGGGAGAGAGAACAGATACGCAGTATTTT.

The chain carries TRBV4-3 and TRBJ1-2; 7 nucleotides match TRBD1. The junction had 10 bases not matched to a gene; V was cut back by 0 bases and J by 6 bases. Germline loops: CDR1 LGHNA, CDR2 YSLEER. This CDR3 region has 16 residues. Written as DNA, the CDR3 is TGCGCCAGCAGCCAAGATTCTTCGACAGGGTTTGATGGCTACACCTTC. Translation gives CASSQDSSTGFDGYTF.

The chain links TRBV28 to TRBJ1-1; D might be TRBD1 (5 bases). The CDR3 sequence is 13 residues long. Trimming cost V 6 bases and J 1 base, with 9 bases left between them. Germline CDR1 MDHEN, CDR2 SYDVKM. Written as DNA, the CDR3 is TGTGCCAGCAGGCTGCAGGGGAACACTGAAGCTTTCTTT. It specifies CASRLQGNTEAFF.